The rows below give T cell receptor beta chains drawn from one sample of a study of cytotoxic CD8 clonotypes in ibrutinib-treated CLL. Libraries were prepared by immunoSEQ multiplex PCR; TCRdb keeps only in-frame clonotypes and omits some of them. The sample has some 300,000 clones, 70% to 80% seen once; the top ten hold over 5%. The sequenced sample was PBMCs, obtained before ibrutinib treatment. These receptors were taken from a human donor with chronic lymphocytic leukemia. The CDR3 runs from the conserved cysteine through the conserved F or W. The D gene is left open where the match is weak. Only some rows state a clone size, as once, few, many or a class for expanded clones.

CDR3aa,CDR3nt,d_gene,v_gene,j_gene,abundance,len
CASSFQSNEKLFF,TGTGCCAGCAGCTTTCAGAGTAATGAAAAACTGTTTTTT,.,TRBV5-5,TRBJ1-4,.,13
CASSPRQGLAGELFF,TGTGCCAGCTCACCGAGACAGGGATTAGCCGGGGAGCTGTTTTTT,TRBD1,TRBV18,TRBJ2-2,once,15
CASSLGTSSYNEQFF,TGTGCCAGCAGCCTGGGGACTAGCTCCTACAATGAGCAGTTCTTC,TRBD2,TRBV7-2,TRBJ2-1,.,15
CATSRGQSGNTEAFF,TGTGCCACCAGCAGGGGACAGTCGGGGAACACTGAAGCTTTCTTT,TRBD1,TRBV15,TRBJ1-1,.,15
CASSSARGRGEKLFF,TGTGCCAGCAGTTCGGCCAGGGGAAGAGGGGAAAAACTGTTTTTT,.,TRBV6-5,TRBJ1-4,.,15
CASSLSRVYEQYF,TGTGCCAGCAGCTTATCTCGGGTCTACGAGCAGTACTTC,.,TRBV11-2,TRBJ2-7,.,13
CSVRVQSSYEQYF,TGCAGCGTTAGGGTCCAAAGCTCCTACGAGCAGTACTTC,.,TRBV29-1,TRBJ2-7,once,13
CASSLGPGANYGYTF,TGTGCCAGCAGCTTAGGGCCAGGTGCCAACTATGGCTACACCTTC,.,TRBV7-9,TRBJ1-2,.,15
CASSRGQGPVSNYGYTF,TGTGCCAGCTCACGGGGACAGGGGCCTGTGTCTAACTATGGCTACACCTTC,TRBD1,TRBV18,TRBJ1-2,.,17
CASSVTAYEQYF,TGTGCCAGCAGTGTGACAGCATACGAGCAGTACTTC,.,TRBV25-1,TRBJ2-7,.,12
CASSWLDFVEQFF,TGTGCCAGCAGCTGGTTGGACTTCGTAGAGCAGTTCTTC,.,TRBV5-6,TRBJ2-1,once,13
CASSLLGQANPPTDTQYF,TGTGCCAGCAGCTTATTAGGGCAGGCTAATCCACCCACAGATACGCAGTATTTT,.,TRBV7-3,TRBJ2-3,once,18
CASKIGGLETQYF,TGTGCCAGCAAAATCGGGGGGCTGGAGACCCAGTACTTC,.,TRBV6-5,TRBJ2-5,.,13
CAWSETGFNEQYF,TGTGCCTGGAGTGAGACAGGGTTCAACGAGCAGTACTTC,TRBD1,TRBV30,TRBJ2-7,.,13
CASSLYPGGYGYTF,TGTGCCAGCAGCTTATATCCGGGAGGATATGGCTACACCTTC,.,TRBV11-2,TRBJ1-2,.,14
CASSQSSGETQYF,TGCGCCAGCAGCCAGTCTAGCGGAGAGACCCAGTACTTC,TRBD2,TRBV4-1,TRBJ2-5,once,13
CASALAGGETQYF,TGTGCCAGCGCCCTGGCCGGGGGAGAGACCCAGTACTTC,.,TRBV25-1,TRBJ2-5,.,13
CASTLGTSEGNIQYF,TGTGCCAGCACCCTCGGGACCTCAGAAGGGAACATTCAGTACTTC,.,TRBV28,TRBJ2-4,.,15
CASSKGTGTTQYF,TGCGCCAGCAGCAAAGGGACAGGGACGACCCAGTACTTC,TRBD1,TRBV5-1,TRBJ2-5,.,13
CASSQSPWAGANVLTF,TGTGCCAGCTCACAAAGCCCATGGGCTGGGGCCAACGTCCTGACTTTC,.,TRBV18,TRBJ2-6,.,16
CASSSNHRGPNEKLFF,TGTGCCAGCAGTTCTAATCACAGGGGACCTAATGAAAAACTGTTTTTT,TRBD1,TRBV27,TRBJ1-4,.,16
CASREDTGYTGELFF,TGCGCCAGCAGGGAAGATACAGGATACACCGGGGAGCTGTTTTTT,.,TRBV5-1,TRBJ2-2,.,15
CASSDGTDQPQHF,TGTGCCAGCAGCGACGGGACAGATCAGCCCCAGCATTTT,TRBD1,TRBV9,TRBJ1-5,.,13
CASSLAAVVVTEAFF,TGTGCCAGCAGCTTGGCCGCGGTCGTGGTGACTGAAGCTTTCTTT,.,TRBV5-4,TRBJ1-1,.,15
CASRSGPGTDTQYF,TGTGCCAGCAGGAGTGGACCGGGCACAGATACGCAGTATTTT,.,TRBV28,TRBJ2-3,.,14
CASSLVGVFEQFF,TGTGCCAGCAGCTTAGTCGGGGTCTTTGAGCAGTTCTTC,.,TRBV7-2,TRBJ2-1,.,13
CASSLVGRTNTEAFF,TGTGCCAGCAGCCTCGTCGGACGGACCAACACTGAAGCTTTCTTT,.,TRBV5-4,TRBJ1-1,.,15
CASSLQTSGMTYEQYF,TGTGCCAGCAGCCTACAGACTAGCGGTATGACCTACGAGCAGTACTTC,TRBD2,TRBV7-2,TRBJ2-7,.,16
CASSSLFEQFF,TGTGCCAGCAGCTCACTCTTTGAGCAGTTCTTC,.,TRBV11-2,TRBJ2-1,once,11
CASSLSEGFGYTF,TGTGCCAGCAGTTTATCGGAAGGGTTTGGCTACACCTTC,.,TRBV27,TRBJ1-2,.,13
CASSTRDRLTYEQYF,TGTGCCAGCAGTACCCGGGACAGACTCACCTACGAGCAGTACTTC,TRBD1,TRBV27,TRBJ2-7,.,15
CASSPGASINYEQYF,TGTGCCAGCAGCCCGGGGGCCTCGATAAACTACGAGCAGTACTTC,.,TRBV7-8,TRBJ2-7,.,15
CASSLVGGPHTNQPQHF,TGTGCCAGCAGCTTAGTCGGGGGACCCCATACAAATCAGCCCCAGCATTTT,.,TRBV7-2,TRBJ1-5,.,17
CASSLDLGGGNQPQHF,TGTGCCAGCAGCTTAGACCTGGGAGGTGGCAATCAGCCCCAGCATTTT,.,TRBV7-9,TRBJ1-5,.,16
CASSLAPGTNTGELFF,TGTGCCAGCAGCTTGGCGCCCGGGACGAACACCGGGGAGCTGTTTTTT,.,TRBV5-4,TRBJ2-2,.,16
CASSQDPVTYEQYF,TGCGCCAGCAGCCAAGATCCCGTCACCTACGAGCAGTACTTC,.,TRBV4-3,TRBJ2-7,.,14
CASSLTGVSSYEQYF,TGTGCCAGCAGCTTAACAGGGGTTAGCTCCTACGAGCAGTACTTC,TRBD1,TRBV5-5,TRBJ2-7,.,15
CASSQPKTPVNTEAFF,TGCGCCAGCAGCCAGCCAAAAACTCCCGTGAACACTGAAGCTTTCTTT,.,TRBV4-1,TRBJ1-1,few,16
CAWTSRISSYEQYF,TGTGCCTGGACATCACGGATTAGTTCCTACGAGCAGTACTTC,.,TRBV30,TRBJ2-7,.,14
CASRRVASYNEQFF,TGTGCCAGCAGGAGAGTAGCCTCCTACAATGAGCAGTTCTTC,.,TRBV11-2,TRBJ2-1,.,14
CASSLQGINTEAFF,TGTGCCAGCAGCCTACAGGGCATTAACACTGAAGCTTTCTTT,.,TRBV7-2,TRBJ1-1,.,14
CASSPGTGVIGELFF,TGTGCCAGCAGCCCCGGGACAGGGGTCATCGGGGAGCTGTTTTTT,TRBD1,TRBV7-9,TRBJ2-2,.,15